These 29 T cell receptor beta chains were all obtained from the same sample, sequenced in a study of blood T cells in healthy people across ages. Alongside a J-beta primer mix, a sample-barcoded 5' primer served in a second PCR lasting roughly 7 to 12 cycles. TCRdb passed the 5' RACE reads through MiXCR, listing each CDR3 protein once. The table lists some 930,000 distinct CDR3 sequences, 25% to 30% of them singletons. The data were also submitted as part of a second study, on T cells of mothers and their children.

The sample was blood. Receptors were obtained from a woman aged 40 to 55 in good health.

This chain's CDR3 is CASSQEGLVQNIQFF. In DNA form, the CDR3 reads TGCGCCAGCAGCCAAGAAGGACTAGTCCAAAACATTCAGTTCTTC. The chain joins TRBV4-1 to TRBJ2-1; 7 nucleotides align to TRBD2. CDR3 length: 15 residues. Germline values: CDR1 MGHRA, CDR2 YSYEKL. The V gene end was trimmed by 0 bases and the J gene end by 13 bases; junction bases not matched to a gene: 12.

The sample holds a few counts of this clonotype. Relative to the germline gene, one junction end is altered; a read error may explain this. The chain couples TRBV29-1 to TRBJ1-1; D is unresolved. This CDR3 region has 12 residues. Germline assignment: CDR1 SQVTM and CDR2 ANQGSEA. The CDR3 DNA reads TGCAGCGTTGACCAACTCAACACTGAAGCCTTCTTT. This sequence encodes CSVDQLNTEAFF.

The gene calls are TRBV7-9 and TRBJ1-2, with D unclear. Trimming left V 3 bases short and J 6 bases short, with 8 bases between. In germline, CDR1 is SEHNR, CDR2 FQNEAQ (reference sequence). The CDR3 loop spans 12 amino acids. CDR3 nucleotide sequence: TGTGCCAGCAGCTTTAAGGGCGATGGCTACACCTTC. As protein: CASSFKGDGYTF.

This clonotype was detected ten times or more. This rearrangement joins TRBV6-5 to TRBJ2-7; 7 bases align to TRBD1. The germline V gene encodes CDR1 MNHEY and CDR2 SVGAGI. This CDR3 is built from 14 residues. V trimming: 6 bases; J trimming: 4 bases; junction bases outside the gene matches: 9. CDR3 protein: CASSRGQQRYEQYF. CDR3 nucleotide sequence: TGTGCCAGCAGCCGGGGACAGCAACGGTACGAGCAGTACTTC.

This clonotype was detected ten times or more. The CDR3 DNA reads TGTGCCAGCAGTGAGCGCGCCGGGACGGCGTTTGGCTACACCTTC. This encodes CASSERAGTAFGYTF. This chain links TRBV2 with TRBJ1-2; tentatively, D is TRBD1 (5 bases). The CDR3 has 15 residues. V dropped 3 bases and J dropped 7 bases, with 18 bases sitting between them. CDR1 is SNHLY, CDR2 FYNNEI, per germline.

This clonotype was seen ten or more times. V gene TRBV7-3 combines with J gene TRBJ2-1; 7 bases agree with TRBD1. The CDR3 has 16 amino acids. V lost 1 base, J lost 2 bases, and 5 bases stayed unmatched. Germline CDR1 and CDR2: SGHTA and FQGTGA. The CDR3 bases are TGTGCCAGCAGCTTAAGAGGGGGCGGGCCCTACAATGAGCAGTTCTTC. It yields the protein CASSLRGGGPYNEQFF.

The V call is TRBV6-2 or TRBV6-3, the J call TRBJ1-1; a possible D gene is TRBD1 (5 bases). V was pared by 10 bases and J by 0 bases, with 9 bases between. Per germline, CDR1 MNHEY and CDR2 SVGEGT. The CDR3 contains 12 residues. CDR3 sequence (DNA): TGTGCCAACAGGCTGATGAACACTGAAGCTTTCTTT. This codes for CANRLMNTEAFF.

This clonotype was seen a handful of times. The rearrangement links TRBV7-9 to TRBJ2-1; tentative D call: TRBD2 (6 bases). The germline V and J ends were trimmed by 1 base and 5 bases, with 15 bases remaining between them. Germline V gene lookup returns CDR1 SEHNR and CDR2 FQNEAQ (reference sequence). The length of the CDR3 is 16 residues. In nucleotides, the CDR3 is TGTGCCAGCAGCTTAGGGATTGGCGGGGCAAACAATGAGCAGTTCTTC. It codes for CASSLGIGGANNEQFF.

The chain recombines TRBV7-2 with TRBJ2-1, with 10 bases fitting TRBD1. Germline loops: CDR1 SGHTA, CDR2 FQGNSA. The CDR3 consists of 15 residues. V shed 0 bases, J shed 6 bases, and the junction held 2 bases outside the gene matches. Here the CDR3 DNA reads TGTGCCAGCAGCTTAGCCGGGACAGGGGTCAATGAGCAGTTCTTC. This translates into CASSLAGTGVNEQFF.

This clonotype was observed a handful of times. This chain uses TRBV7-2 with TRBJ2-3, with 9 positions matching TRBD2. CDR1 is SGHTA and CDR2 is FQGNSA in the germline V gene. CDR3 length equals 16 residues. The junction had 5 bases not matched to a gene; V was cut back by 4 bases and J by 0 bases. The CDR3 sequence is CASSSNSGGSTDTQYF. CDR3 bases: TGTGCCAGCAGCTCCAATAGCGGGGGCAGCACAGATACGCAGTATTTT.

This clonotype was seen repeatedly, ten times or more. CDR3 nucleotide sequence: TGCGCCAGCAGCCAAGAAGGTCCTAGCGGGGGGCCGGAGACCCAGTACTTC. Translated: CASSQEGPSGGPETQYF. The V and J genes are TRBV4-3 and TRBJ2-5; the match to TRBD2 covers 11 bases. Looked up from germline, CDR1 is LGHNA and CDR2 is YSLEER. This CDR3 has 17 amino acids. The junction had 8 bases not matched to a gene; V was cut back by 0 bases and J by 5 bases.

The V gene is TRBV29-1, the J gene TRBJ2-2; unclear D gene. Germline values: CDR1 SQVTM, CDR2 ANQGSEA. The CDR3 runs 15 residues. V shed 6 bases and J shed 4 bases, with 18 bases lying between them. The CDR3 coding sequence is TGCAGCGTCCTGACCGACCCTGGGGTCACCGGGGAGCTGTTTTTT. The encoded protein is CSVLTDPGVTGELFF.

The chain combines TRBV12-3 or TRBV12-4 with TRBJ1-1; D unclear. V shed 5 bases and J shed 1 base, with 8 bases lying between them. The CDR3 consists of 13 residues. CDR3 sequence: CASSIQRNTEAFF. The CDR3 DNA is TGTGCCAGCAGTATACAGCGGAACACTGAAGCTTTCTTT.

V and J are TRBV7-2 and TRBJ1-1; D perhaps matches TRBD1 (5 bases). CDR1 and CDR2 from the germline V gene are SGHTA and FQGNSA. V dropped 5 bases and J dropped 4 bases, with 14 bases sitting between them. The CDR3 totals 14 residues. Here the CDR3 DNA reads TGTGCCAGCAGCCTTTTGGGGCCTGTCACTGAAGCTTTCTTT. Residues: CASSLLGPVTEAFF.

The chain employs TRBV2 and TRBJ1-6; D call uncertain. Per the germline V gene, CDR1 is SNHLY and CDR2 is FYNNEI. V was trimmed by 4 bases and J by 9 bases, leaving 19 bases between them. CDR3 size: 16 residues. The CDR3 bases are TGTGCCAGCAGTGTCGGTGGGCAGAAGTGGGGTTCACCCCTCCACTTT. It specifies CASSVGGQKWGSPLHF.

This sequence joins TRBV5-1 and TRBJ2-2; 8 nucleotides match TRBD1. After removal of 7 bases from V and 7 bases from J, the junction contained 6 bases not matched to a gene. The CDR3 sequence is 13 residues long. Looked up from germline, CDR1 is SGHRS and CDR2 is YFSETQ. The CDR3 spells CASGQGDGGELFF. CDR3 bases: TGCGCCAGCGGACAGGGAGATGGCGGGGAGCTGTTTTTT.

This chain joins TRBV3-1 and TRBJ2-5; 7 bases map to TRBD2. CDR3 length: 14 residues. The germline CDR1 and CDR2 sequences are LGHDT and YNNKEL (reference sequence). J gave up 5 bases and V 2 bases, and 5 bases lay outside the gene matches. This CDR3 reads CASSQRGEGETQYF. Written as DNA, the CDR3 is TGTGCCAGCAGCCAACGGGGGGAAGGGGAGACCCAGTACTTC.

This chain joins TRBV5-1 and TRBJ2-3, with TRBD2 matching 8 bases. The CDR3 loop spans 14 amino acids. CDR1 and CDR2 (germline): SGHRS, YFSETQ. J was trimmed by 6 bases and V by 4 bases; bases with no gene match: 7. CDR3 amino acids: CASSAGGGADTQYF. CDR3 bases: TGCGCCAGCAGCGCCGGGGGGGGTGCGGATACGCAGTATTTT.

The rearrangement uses TRBV7-2 and TRBJ2-4; the D gene is possibly TRBD2 (5 bases). The J call may be mistaken, given a closer DNA end match to TRBJ2-7. The CDR3 spans 15 residues. The germline V gene has CDR1 SGHTA and CDR2 FQGNSA. The DNA for the CDR3 is TGTGCCAGCAGCTTAAGCGGACGGGATAGCTACGAGCAGTACTTC. Encoded protein: CASSLSGRDSYEQYF.

This rearrangement joins TRBV2 to TRBJ1-2; the D gene is possibly TRBD1 (6 bases). CDR3 length equals 14 residues. CDR1 and CDR2 from the germline V gene are SNHLY and FYNNEI. The V end lost 7 bases, the J end lost 0 bases, and 12 bases lay between the germline ends. This chain's CDR3 is CASNLQGSNYGYTF. The DNA of the CDR3 is TGTGCCAGCAACCTACAGGGATCTAACTATGGCTACACCTTC.

The chain carries TRBV25-1 and TRBJ2-5, with D possibly TRBD2 on 6 matching bases. Trimming removed 7 bases from V and 4 bases from J, with 13 bases in between. There are 13 residues in the CDR3. Germline CDR1 MGHDK, CDR2 SYGVNS. The CDR3 DNA is TGTGCCAGCAACGGGTGGGGGGTAGAGACCCAGTACTTC. As protein: CASNGWGVETQYF.

A note on this clonotype: It may be a read error: a sequence one base away is much more abundant. The chain links TRBV3-1 to TRBJ2-4, with D tentatively TRBD1 or TRBD2 (5 bases each). V lost 7 bases, J lost 13 bases, and 20 bases lay in between. The CDR3 covers 13 residues. Germline values: CDR1 LGHDT, CDR2 YNNKEL (reference sequence). In DNA, the CDR3 is TGTGCCAGCAACATGGGACGTACAATGGAGCAGTACTTC. Encoded protein: CASNMGRTMEQYF.

The V call is TRBV12-3 or TRBV12-4, the J call TRBJ2-5, with D tentatively TRBD1 (6 bases). The length of the CDR3 is 13 residues. V was trimmed by 6 bases and J by 4 bases, leaving 12 bases between them. CDR3 region: CASSGGQSETQYF. The CDR3 DNA reads TGTGCCAGCAGCGGAGGACAGTCAGAGACCCAGTACTTC.

This clonotype was counted many times. The chain joins TRBV6-6 to TRBJ2-7, with unresolved D. This CDR3 has 12 residues. Germline values: CDR1 MNHNY, CDR2 SVGAGI (reference sequence). V was pared by 5 bases and J by 2 bases, with 7 bases between. The CDR3 sequence: CASSASPYEQYF. Written as DNA, the CDR3 is TGTGCCAGCAGTGCCTCCCCCTACGAGCAGTACTTC.

The chain links TRBV4-2 to TRBJ2-3; 10 nucleotides line up with TRBD2. The CDR3 runs 15 residues. The V gene's germline CDR1 is LGHNA and CDR2 YNFKEQ. V was clipped by 5 bases and J by 6 bases; unmatched bases: 8. CDR3 in amino acids: CASSRETSGSDTQYF. The DNA for the CDR3 is TGTGCCAGCAGCAGGGAGACTAGCGGGTCGGATACGCAGTATTTT.

The CDR3 sequence: CASSPQGISGETQYF. In DNA, the CDR3 is TGCGCCAGCAGCCCCCAGGGGATTTCGGGAGAGACCCAGTACTTC. This chain uses TRBV5-1 with TRBJ2-5, with a possible D match to TRBD1 (6 bases). The CDR3 has 15 amino acids. The germline gives CDR1 SGHRS, CDR2 YFSETQ. Trimming removed 4 bases from V and 4 bases from J, with 17 bases in between.

The chain employs TRBV5-1 and TRBJ1-2; D remains ambiguous. The CDR3 covers 17 residues. Trimming removed 1 base at V and 4 bases at J, with 20 bases between. Germline values: CDR1 SGHRS, CDR2 YFSETQ. This CDR3 reads CASSLRRTESPGYGYTF. CDR3 nucleotides: TGCGCCAGCAGCTTGCGCCGGACGGAATCTCCTGGCTATGGCTACACCTTC.

This clonotype came up a few times. This may arise from a read error, as a much more abundant clone is one base away. The rearrangement links TRBV28 to TRBJ2-2, with D perhaps matching TRBD2 (5 bases). CDR3 length: 15 residues. Germline V lookup: CDR1 MDHEN, CDR2 SYDVKM. The CDR3: CASIYGPLNTGERFF. Here the CDR3 DNA reads TGTGCCAGCATATACGGGCCACTGAACACCGGGGAGCGGTTTTTT.

As concerns this clonotype: One end of the junction varies from germline; a read error may be responsible. This chain links TRBV10-2 with TRBJ1-2; D is unclear. Germline CDR1 is WSHSY and CDR2 is SAAADI. The CDR3 loop spans 14 amino acids. CDR3 DNA: TGCGCCTGCAGTGAGTCAAGTGACGTCTATGGCTACACCTTC. Its translation is CACSESSDVYGYTF.